Sequencing of this T cell receptor beta chain was carried out in a study of blood T cells in healthy people across ages. A second 7 to 11 cycle PCR used barcoded and J-beta primers. TCRdb independently ran MiXCR on the 5' RACE reads; one entry per CDR3 protein. Seen here are 700,000 or so distinct CDR3 sequences, approximately 40% observed once, and the top ten hold 30%. To note about this clonotype: The antigen is not known.

V gave up 0 bases and J gave up 5 bases, with 9 bases separating them. This CDR3 region has 14 residues. Germline CDR1 and CDR2: SEHNR and FQNEAQ (reference sequence). General study findings and limits: Long-lived donors had more naive CD4+ cells and higher diversity than aged donors.

The rearrangement uses TRBV7-9 and TRBJ2-3; D unresolved. The receptor was isolated from a man aged 80 or over in good health. Material: blood. The CDR3 region has the DNA TGTGCCAGCAGCTTAGCTGGCCATGGAGATACGCAGTATTTT. Encoded protein: CASSLAGHGDTQYF.